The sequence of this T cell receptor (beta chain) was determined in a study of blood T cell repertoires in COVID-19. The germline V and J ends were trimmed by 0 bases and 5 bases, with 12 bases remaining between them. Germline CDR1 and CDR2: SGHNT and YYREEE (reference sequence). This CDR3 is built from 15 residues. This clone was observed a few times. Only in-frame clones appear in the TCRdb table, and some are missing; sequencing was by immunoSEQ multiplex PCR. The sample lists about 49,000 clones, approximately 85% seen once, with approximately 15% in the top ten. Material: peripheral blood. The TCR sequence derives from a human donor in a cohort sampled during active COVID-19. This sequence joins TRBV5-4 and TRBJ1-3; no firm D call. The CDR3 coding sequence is TGTGCCAGCAGCTTGGATCCGGGAATAAGAAACACCATATATTTT. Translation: CASSLDPGIRNTIYF.